Below, one T cell receptor beta chain is given with its context. Measured with immunoSEQ multiplex PCR; TCRdb has only the in-frame clones, and not every one. This repertoire shows 20,000 to 25,000 clones, about nine tenths found once; its top ten account for 7.8%. These data are taken from a study of PD-1 and CTLA-4 blockade in melanoma. This receptor was taken from a human donor with melanoma. Sample: CD8+ T cells from peripheral blood, taken before anti-PD-1 treatment.

The CDR3 DNA reads TGTGCCAGCAGTTTACTGACTAAGACAGGGGGCTACGAGCAGTACTTC. Residues: CASSLLTKTGGYEQYF. V is TRBV27 and J is TRBJ2-7; 9 bases agree with TRBD1. The V and J ends lost 2 bases and 3 bases, in that order; junction bases with no gene match: 8. Germline V gene sequence: CDR1 MNHEY, CDR2 SMNVEV (reference sequence). The CDR3 extends over 16 amino acids.